The next 22 T cell receptor beta chains were all read from a single sample in a study of T-cell reconstitution after alpha-beta-depleted transplantation in children. Construction of the TCRbeta library involved unique molecular identifiers. In TCRdb, the PCR reads were re-called with MiXCR into one record per CDR3 protein. The sample has about 250,000 distinct CDR3 sequences, roughly a quarter seen once. The starting material was PBMCs, mostly from graft donor cells, obtained 360 days after TCRalphabeta/CD19-depleted stem cell transplant. The receptors derive from a female patient aged 2 to 10 who had a stem cell transplant for congenital amegakaryocytic thrombocytopenia, so the T cells may come from the graft donor.

J is TRBJ1-4 and V is TRBV11-2, with a possible D match to TRBD1 (5 bases). CDR3 length equals 13 residues. Between the trimmed V and J ends, which lost 5 bases and 14 bases, there was a span of 18 bases. The germline CDR1 and CDR2 sequences are SGHAT and FQNNGV. The CDR3 coding sequence is TGTGCCAGCAGCCCTCTAGGGGTGTCTAGGCTGTTTTTT. Its translation is CASSPLGVSRLFF.

The genes are TRBV3-1 and TRBJ2-1; D ambiguous. This CDR3 region has 15 residues. Germline V gives CDR1 LGHDT, CDR2 YNNKEL (reference sequence). With 5 bases removed from V and 1 base from J, the gap between germline ends came to 12 bases. This CDR3 is CASSGLQPSYNEQFF. Here the CDR3 DNA reads TGTGCCAGCAGCGGCCTCCAACCATCCTACAATGAGCAGTTCTTC.

This clonotype was seen repeatedly, ten times or more. The V gene is TRBV12-3 or TRBV12-4, the J gene TRBJ2-7; no clear D. Trimming removed 1 base from V and 2 bases from J, with 12 bases in between. This CDR3 contains 15 residues. CDR3 amino acids: CASSLGGLSAYEQYF. CDR3 bases: TGTGCCAGCAGTTTAGGGGGTCTATCAGCCTACGAGCAGTACTTC.

V and J are TRBV30 and TRBJ2-7; D is uncertain. This CDR3 spans 14 amino acids. Germline loops: CDR1 GTSNPN, CDR2 SVGIG (reference sequence). Trimming pared 0 bases from V and 6 bases from J, leaving 15 bases between. The DNA of the CDR3 is TGTGCCTGGAGTGTCTTAGACTTACGGGCCGAGCAGTACTTC. Protein product: CAWSVLDLRAEQYF.

The V and J genes are TRBV20-1 and TRBJ2-5; D uncertain. With 1 base removed from V and 2 bases from J, the gap between germline ends came to 8 bases. Germline CDR1 DFQATT, CDR2 SNEGSKA (reference sequence). The CDR3 is made up of 13 amino acids. CDR3 nucleotides: TGCAGTGCTAGAGTCCGGCAGCAAGAGACCCAGTACTTC. Its protein product is CSARVRQQETQYF.

V and J are TRBV7-9 and TRBJ2-3; the D is unclear. V was pared by 2 bases and J by 0 bases, with 12 bases between. CDR1 SEHNR and CDR2 FQNEAQ come from the germline V gene (reference sequence). The CDR3 has 16 residues. Here the CDR3 reads CASSLYPTSSTDTQYF. In nucleotides, the CDR3 is TGTGCCAGCAGCTTATACCCGACTTCTAGCACAGATACGCAGTATTTT.

Here the CDR3 DNA reads TGCGCCAGCAGCCACATGACTAGCACCAACAATGAGCAGTTCTTC. As protein: CASSHMTSTNNEQFF. This chain joins TRBV5-1 and TRBJ2-1; 7 positions match TRBD2. J gave up 5 bases and V 4 bases, and 9 bases lay outside the gene matches. CDR1 is SGHRS, CDR2 YFSETQ, per germline. The CDR3 is 15 amino acids.

This clonotype was counted only a few times. The V call is TRBV7-7, the J call TRBJ2-1; 9 nucleotides align to TRBD1. V lost 5 bases and J lost 5; bases outside the gene matches: 4. The CDR3 totals 14 residues. CDR1 is SSHAT, CDR2 FNYEAQ, per germline (reference sequence). The CDR3 sequence is CASSPGTGHNEQFF. Written as DNA, the CDR3 is TGTGCCAGCAGCCCCGGGACAGGGCACAATGAGCAGTTCTTC.

This clonotype was counted only a few times. J is TRBJ1-5 and V is TRBV4-1; the match to TRBD1 covers 8 bases. The CDR3 loop spans 15 amino acids. The J segment lost 5 bases and the V segment lost 0 bases, leaving 3 bases of the junction unmatched. The germline CDR1 and CDR2 sequences are MGHRA and YSYEKL. This CDR3 is CASSQDSRGHQPQHF. DNA of the CDR3: TGCGCCAGCAGCCAAGATTCCAGGGGGCATCAGCCCCAGCATTTT.

The gene calls are TRBV7-9 and TRBJ2-3; 9 nucleotides align to TRBD1. With V trimmed by 7 bases and J by 5 bases, 7 bases remained unmatched. CDR3 length equals 14 residues. Germline V gene data show CDR1 as SEHNR and CDR2 as FQNEAQ (reference sequence). CDR3 amino acids: CASTRDRGGDTQYF. The CDR3 DNA follows: TGTGCCAGCACCCGCGACAGGGGGGGAGATACGCAGTATTTT.

This clonotype was recorded a few times. The chain carries TRBV3-1 and TRBJ2-1; possibly TRBD2 for D (7 bases). The V end lost 2 bases, the J end lost 4 bases, and 27 bases lay between the germline ends. The CDR3 consists of 20 residues. CDR1 and CDR2 from the germline V gene are LGHDT and YNNKEL (reference sequence). The CDR3 nucleotides are TGTGCCAGCAGCCAACGTCGAGTGACTAGCTTAGGGGGAGATTACAATGAGCAGTTCTTC. It is translated as CASSQRRVTSLGGDYNEQFF.

Turning to this clonotype: The junction departs from the called germline gene at one end, perhaps through a read error. This chain uses TRBV12-3 or TRBV12-4 with TRBJ2-5; D unclear. The CDR3 loop spans 15 amino acids. CDR3 bases: TGTGCAAGCAGCCCTGGTGCGTGGTCCCAAGAGACCCAGTACTTC. Its protein is CASSPGAWSQETQYF.

This clonotype occurred a few times. The CDR3 nucleotides are TGTGCCAGCAGTTCAGGACGGAGGGGCTATACGCAGTATTTT. Amino acids: CASSSGRRGYTQYF. The rearrangement uses TRBV5-6 and TRBJ2-3; perhaps TRBD2 as D (6 bases). This CDR3 region has 14 residues. Germline CDR1 and CDR2: SGHDT and YYEEEE. The V end was cut by 5 bases, the J end by 7 bases, with 17 bases between.

In its sample, this clonotype was seen many times. The J gene is TRBJ1-1, the V gene TRBV5-1; D gene ambiguous. The CDR3 is 14 residues long. Trimming left V 0 bases short and J 2 bases short, with 8 bases between. Germline V lookup: CDR1 SGHRS, CDR2 YFSETQ. The CDR3 reads CASSLDGRNTEAFF. The CDR3 DNA sequence: TGCGCCAGCAGCTTGGATGGCAGAAACACTGAAGCTTTCTTT.

This clonotype was seen a handful of times. V is TRBV7-9 and J is TRBJ2-7; possible D gene TRBD2, 7 bases. V shed 2 bases and J shed 3 bases, with 14 bases lying between them. The CDR3 runs to 15 residues. In germline, CDR1 is SEHNR, CDR2 FQNEAQ (reference sequence). The CDR3, as DNA: TGTGCCAGCAGCTTATCAACCGGGGGGCTCTACGAGCAGTACTTC. Amino acids: CASSLSTGGLYEQYF.

This clonotype was recorded a few times. DNA of the CDR3: TGTGCCAGCAGCCCTCGAGGGATGGTCACTGAAGCTTTCTTT. Amino acids: CASSPRGMVTEAFF. The J gene is TRBJ1-1, the V gene TRBV7-6; unclear D gene. Germline CDR1 is SGHVS and CDR2 is FNYEAQ. V was shortened by 5 bases and J by 4 bases, with 14 bases between the two germline ends. The CDR3 spans 14 residues.

This sequence joins TRBV12-3 or TRBV12-4 and TRBJ2-1, with D tentatively TRBD2 (5 bases). V was pared by 3 bases and J by 8 bases, with 11 bases between. This CDR3 region has 13 residues. CDR3 sequence reads: CASSFRDSYEQFF. The CDR3 coding sequence is TGTGCCAGCAGTTTCCGGGATAGCTATGAGCAGTTCTTC.

A few counts support this clonotype. The chain is built from TRBV6-2 or TRBV6-3 and TRBJ2-3, with D perhaps TRBD2 (6 bases). V was shortened by 1 base and J by 0 bases, with 11 bases between the two germline ends. Germline CDR1 MNHEY, CDR2 SVGEGT. The CDR3 is made up of 16 amino acids. CDR3 residues: CASSYYLGTSTDTQYF. CDR3 sequence (DNA): TGTGCCAGCAGTTACTATTTGGGGACTAGCACAGATACGCAGTATTTT.

This clonotype showed up just a few times. The rearrangement uses TRBV7-2 and TRBJ1-5; D unclear. This CDR3 has 12 residues. Germline CDR1 is SGHTA and CDR2 is FQGNSA. Trimming took off 5 bases at V and 4 bases at J, with 6 bases between the two ends. CDR3 amino acids: CASSIPNQPQHF. In DNA, the CDR3 is TGTGCCAGCAGCATACCAAATCAGCCCCAGCATTTT.

This clonotype was observed a handful of times. This sequence joins TRBV3-1 and TRBJ2-7; TRBD2 matches 7 bases. Germline V gene sequence: CDR1 LGHDT, CDR2 YNNKEL (reference sequence). The CDR3 consists of 15 residues. After removal of 0 bases from V and 6 bases from J, the junction contained 8 bases not matched to a gene. This CDR3 is CASSQDGLVMREQYF. The CDR3 DNA reads TGTGCCAGCAGCCAAGATGGACTAGTAATGCGCGAGCAGTACTTC.

Only a few counts were recorded for this clonotype. The rearrangement uses TRBV19 and TRBJ2-3, with TRBD1 identical over 7 bases. The trim removed 3 bases at V and 4 bases at J, leaving 7 bases unmatched. Germline-derived CDR1 and CDR2 are LNHDA and SQIVND (reference sequence). The CDR3 consists of 15 residues. The CDR3 sequence: CASSIKRGPADTQYF. Written as DNA, the CDR3 is TGTGCCAGTAGTATCAAGAGGGGGCCCGCAGATACGCAGTATTTT.

This chain joins TRBV4-1 and TRBJ2-1, with no clear D. Germline CDR1 and CDR2: MGHRA and YSYEKL. V was cut by 0 bases and J by 7 bases, with 22 bases left in between. The CDR3 spans 18 residues. Here the CDR3 reads CASSQEIGGVFFRNEQFF. As DNA, the CDR3 is TGCGCCAGCAGCCAAGAGATTGGTGGGGTATTTTTTCGGAATGAGCAGTTCTTC.